What follows are 21 T cell receptor beta chains derived from one specimen sequenced in a study of prognosis after radiotherapy for stage I lung cancer. Two-round multiplex PCR, the amplification method, yielded TCR beta CDR3 from genomic DNA. Gene-specific primers for each TRBV and TRBJ gene drove first-round PCR. TCRdb processed the multiplex PCR reads anew with MiXCR; each CDR3 protein has one entry. Seen here are about 19,000 distinct CDR3 sequences, 55% observed once, and the top ten hold 27%. The specimen comprised PBMCs, sampled before or after stereotactic body radiation therapy (not recorded which). These receptor sequences come from a donor over 45 with non-small cell lung cancer.

In its sample, this clonotype was seen a few times. A far larger clone lies a single base away; this is likely a read error. The rearrangement links TRBV6-5 to TRBJ2-7, with TRBD2 matching over 9 bases. Germline V gene lookup returns CDR1 MNHEY and CDR2 SVGAGI. The CDR3 length is 20 residues. Unmatched junction bases numbered 22, after V lost 4 bases and J lost 3 bases. The CDR3, as DNA: TGTGCCAGCAGTTTCCCTCTTAGCGGGAGAAATTCTACTCGTTGCTACGAGCAGTACTTC. Its translation is CASSFPLSGRNSTRCYEQYF.

This clonotype is judged medium-sized (0.01 to 0.1%). This chain joins TRBV6-5 and TRBJ2-1; 10 nucleotides line up with TRBD1. This CDR3 region has 13 residues. Germline V CDR1 and CDR2: MNHEY, SVGAGI. The ends lost 4 bases at V and 10 bases at J; junction bases unmatched: 4. CDR3 nucleotides: TGTGCCAGCAGTTCCGGGACAGGGGTAGAGCAGTTCTTC. The encoded protein is CASSSGTGVEQFF.

The chain employs TRBV6-1 and TRBJ1-2, with D possibly matching TRBD1 (6 bases). This CDR3 is 14 amino acids long. Trimming cost V 6 bases and J 8 bases, with 19 bases left between them. Germline V CDR1 and CDR2: MNHNS, SASEGT. This CDR3 reads CASRVGGQLLGYTF. The CDR3 coding sequence is TGTGCCAGCAGAGTGGGGGGGCAGCTCTTAGGCTACACCTTC.

The rearrangement uses TRBV11-3 and TRBJ2-3; D perhaps matches TRBD2 (6 bases). The V gene lost 5 bases and the J gene lost 0 bases, with 21 bases spanning the gap. This CDR3 is built from 18 residues. The germline CDR1 and CDR2 sequences are SGHNT and YENEEA. The CDR3 reads CASSRIEPLALSTDTQYF. In DNA, the CDR3 is TGTGCCAGCAGCCGAATTGAGCCTCTAGCGCTTAGCACAGATACGCAGTATTTT.

A word on this clonotype: Just one base apart from a much larger clone, this may be a read error. V usage is TRBV5-5 and J usage is TRBJ2-7, with a possible D match to TRBD1 (6 bases). V gave up 3 bases and J gave up 5 bases, with 15 bases separating them. Germline CDR1 reads SGHKS; CDR2 reads YYEKEE (reference sequence). The CDR3 consists of 14 residues. CDR3 bases: TGTGCCAGCAGCTCTCTTGACAGGCTCAACGAGCAGTACTTC. Translation: CASSSLDRLNEQYF.

The chain has TRBV20-1 and TRBJ2-1; TRBD2 agrees at 9 bases. The V and J ends lost 5 bases and 4 bases, in that order; junction bases with no gene match: 12. The germline V gene has CDR1 DFQATT and CDR2 SNEGSKA (reference sequence). CDR3 length: 16 residues. In DNA, the CDR3 is TGCAGTGCTGGAGGACTGAGCGGGAGGACTTACAATGAGCAGTTCTTC. Its protein is CSAGGLSGRTYNEQFF.

The chain employs TRBV5-1 and TRBJ2-7; 10 bases map to TRBD2. The CDR3 extends over 15 amino acids. The germline V gene has CDR1 SGHRS and CDR2 YFSETQ. The junction had 5 bases not matched to a gene; V was cut back by 4 bases and J by 1 base. The CDR3 loop reads CASSPSGLASYEQYF. The CDR3 coding sequence is TGCGCCAGCAGCCCTTCGGGACTAGCGTCCTACGAGCAGTACTTC. Filled out from reference TRBV5-1 and TRBJ2-7, the complete variable domain reads KAGVTQTPRYLIKTRGQQVTLSCSPISGHRSVSWYQQTPGQGLQFLFEYFSETQRNKGNFPGRFSGRQFSNSRSEMNVSTLELGDSALYLCASSPSGLASYEQYFGPGTRLTVT.

Points on this clonotype: A much larger clone is a single base away; this may be a read error. The chain has TRBV29-1 and TRBJ2-3; the D gene is possibly TRBD2 (6 bases). This CDR3 spans 10 amino acids. Germline loops: CDR1 SQVTM, CDR2 ANQGSEA. CDR3 bases: TGCATCGCATGGGGGGTGGACACCTATTTT. Translation gives CIAWGVDTYF.

This clonotype was observed at least ten times. This sequence joins TRBV20-1 and TRBJ2-1; D call uncertain. From germline, CDR1 is DFQATT and CDR2 SNEGSKA (reference sequence). With 7 bases removed from V and 5 bases from J, the gap between germline ends came to 12 bases. The CDR3 is made up of 12 amino acids. CDR3 coding DNA: TGCAGTGTTCCGAACCTGCACAATGAGCAGTTCTTC. This translates into CSVPNLHNEQFF.

This clonotype has a handful of counts. A far larger clone is only one base removed, so a read error is likely. The rearrangement links TRBV7-9 to TRBJ2-7, with 7 bases lining up with TRBD1. This CDR3 has 20 amino acids. Germline CDR1 and CDR2: SEHNR and FQNEAQ (reference sequence). CDR3 residues: CASILNRAGTAGGRGFEQYF. CDR3 nucleotide sequence: TGTGCCAGCATCTTAAATAGAGCCGGGACGGCCGGAGGCAGGGGGTTCGAGCAGTACTTC.

This clonotype was picked up many times. The chain is built from TRBV5-6 and TRBJ2-7, with a possible D match to TRBD1 (6 bases). The CDR3 sequence is 15 residues long. V was shortened by 0 bases and J by 1 base, with 11 bases between the two germline ends. Germline assignment: CDR1 SGHDT and CDR2 YYEEEE. The CDR3 DNA reads TGTGCCAGCAGCTTGGGCGGCAGGGGTTCCTACGAGCAGTACTTC. Translation gives CASSLGGRGSYEQYF.

This clonotype is labeled as medium-sized. The CDR3 loop is CAGGSSSYEQYF. In DNA, the CDR3 is TGTGCCGGGGGGTCGAGCTCCTACGAGCAGTACTTC. This chain joins TRBV6-1 and TRBJ2-7; tentative D call: TRBD2 (6 bases). The germline gives CDR1 MNHNS, CDR2 SASEGT. V lost 11 bases and J lost 0, with 11 bases in between. The CDR3 runs 12 residues.

In its sample, this clonotype was seen many times. The V call is TRBV30, the J call TRBJ2-5, with D possibly called TRBD1 or TRBD2 (5 bases each). In germline, CDR1 is GTSNPN, CDR2 SVGIG (reference sequence). The CDR3 is made up of 13 amino acids. Trimming removed 5 bases at V and 3 bases at J, with 13 bases between. The CDR3 nucleotides read TGTGCCTGGGGAGACGGGGCCGAAGAGACCCAGTACTTC. Translation: CAWGDGAEETQYF.

This clonotype has at least ten counts. The chain combines TRBV18 with TRBJ2-1, with D possibly called TRBD1 or TRBD2 (5 bases each). The CDR3 spans 13 residues. Germline V gene lookup returns CDR1 KGHSH and CDR2 LQKENI. Between the trimmed V and J ends, which lost 0 bases and 8 bases, there was a span of 8 bases. The CDR3 DNA sequence: TGTGCCAGCTCACCACCGATGGGGGATGAGCAGTTCTTC. Protein: CASSPPMGDEQFF.

This chain links TRBV6-5 with TRBJ2-7; perhaps TRBD1 as D (6 bases). The V and J ends lost 2 bases and 2 bases respectively, with 13 bases between them. The length of the CDR3 is 15 residues. CDR1 is MNHEY, CDR2 SVGAGI, per germline. CDR3 sequence (DNA): TGTGCCAGCAGTTACGCCTACAGGGCTACCTACGAGCAGTACTTC. Amino acid sequence: CASSYAYRATYEQYF.

The chain is built from TRBV6-1 and TRBJ1-2, with D perhaps matching TRBD1 (5 bases). Trimming cost V 2 bases and J 9 bases, with 13 bases left between them. Germline V gene lookup returns CDR1 MNHNS and CDR2 SASEGT. This CDR3 spans 13 amino acids. The CDR3 sequence: CASSEWYRHCYTF. CDR3 bases: TGTGCCAGCAGTGAATGGTACAGGCATTGCTACACCTTC.

This clonotype was observed many times. The rearrangement joins TRBV12-3 or TRBV12-4 to TRBJ2-2; TRBD2 might be the D (7 bases). CDR3 length equals 17 residues. The V end was cut by 7 bases, the J end by 7 bases, with 25 bases between. CDR3 residues: CASTPGGGRFFIGELFF. CDR3 DNA sequence: TGTGCCAGCACCCCTGGGGGGGGGCGATTCTTCATCGGGGAGCTGTTTTTT.

About this clonotype: Sequence at one end of the junction differs from germline and may be a read error. The genes are TRBV6-2 or TRBV6-3 and TRBJ2-3; 12 bases line up with TRBD2. The CDR3 is 15 amino acids. In germline, CDR1 is MNHEY, CDR2 SVGEGT. The CDR3 DNA is TGTGCCAGCAGATCGACTAGCGGGAGAGCATATACGCAGTGTTTT. This translates into CASRSTSGRAYTQCF.

The chain uses TRBV19 and TRBJ1-3; D is unresolved. The CDR3 runs 17 residues. Germline lookup yields CDR1 LNHDA and CDR2 SQIVND (reference sequence). The V end lost 4 bases, the J end lost 0 bases, and 16 bases lay between the germline ends. CDR3 nucleotide sequence: TGTGCCAGTAGTACTTCGGCAGGTTGGTTCTCTGGAAACACCATATATTTT. It is translated as CASSTSAGWFSGNTIYF.

This clonotype was seen many times. Compared with germline, one end of the junction differs, possibly owing to a read error. The chain carries TRBV19 and TRBJ2-7, with 7 positions matching TRBD2. CDR3 length: 16 amino acids. Per the germline V gene, CDR1 is LNHDA and CDR2 is SQIVND (reference sequence). CDR3 sequence reads: CASSNLASGFSCEQYF. The CDR3 nucleotides are TGTGCCAGTAGTAACCTAGCTAGCGGTTTCTCCTGCGAGCAGTACTTC. Based on the CDR3 plus reference TRBV19 and TRBJ2-7, the full variable domain is DGGITQSPKYLFRKEGQNVTLSCEQNLNHDAMYWYRQDPGQGLRLIYYSQIVNDFQKGDIAEGYSVSREKKESFPLTVTSAQKNPTAFYLCASSNLASGFSCEQYFGPGTRLTVT.

Many counts were recorded for this clonotype. The junction departs from the called germline gene at one end, perhaps through a read error. CDR3 in DNA: TGTGCCAGCAGCCTAGCCCGGGGCCAAGAGACCCAGTACTTC. Amino acid sequence: CASSLARGQETQYF. The genes are TRBV7-9 and TRBJ2-5, with D possibly being TRBD2 (5 bases). The CDR3 length is 14 residues. Germline V gene sequence: CDR1 SEHNR, CDR2 FQNEAQ (reference sequence).